This T cell receptor (beta chain) was observed in a study of early T cells in non-severe SARS-CoV-2 infection. This clonotype was counted only a few times. Its antigen is as yet unknown. This CDR3 comprises 14 residues. The ends were cut back, 2 bases at V and 6 bases at J, with 14 bases in the middle. The germline V gene has CDR1 DFQATT and CDR2 SNEGSKA (reference sequence). TCRdb fed the 5' RACE reads into MiXCR, producing one record per CDR3 protein. The repertoire includes some 40,000 distinct CDR3 sequences, 12% of them detected once, and roughly 16% sits in the top ten. Findings of the study overall: Using VDJdb, the matching emphasized anti-spike CD8 responses while missing private and CD4 specificities.

Sequencing was performed on whole blood. The source of this sequence is an adult who was a healthcare worker with PCR-confirmed SARS-CoV-2 infection or an uninfected control (not recorded which). The J gene is TRBJ2-1, the V gene TRBV20-1; D gene uncertain. In DNA form, the CDR3 reads TGCAGTGCTAGAATTGACACCACTTTCAATGAGCAGTTCTTC. Protein sequence: CSARIDTTFNEQFF.